The entry that follows covers one T cell receptor beta chain sequence. This entry comes from a study of control samples from healthy donors and cancer patients. Produced via immunoSEQ multiplex PCR; TCRdb's table is partial and in-frame only. In all, the sample yields some 180,000 clones. The CDR3 totals 11 residues. Germline V gene lookup returns CDR1 GTSNPN and CDR2 SVGIG (reference sequence). The V gene lost 4 bases and the J gene lost 1 base, with 4 bases spanning the gap. This TCR was sampled from a woman between 25 and 40 years old in good health. V and J are TRBV30 and TRBJ1-2; D uncertain. The sequenced sample consisted of blood. DNA for the CDR3: TGTGCCTGGACAGATAACTATGGCTACACCTTC. The encoded protein is CAWTDNYGYTF.